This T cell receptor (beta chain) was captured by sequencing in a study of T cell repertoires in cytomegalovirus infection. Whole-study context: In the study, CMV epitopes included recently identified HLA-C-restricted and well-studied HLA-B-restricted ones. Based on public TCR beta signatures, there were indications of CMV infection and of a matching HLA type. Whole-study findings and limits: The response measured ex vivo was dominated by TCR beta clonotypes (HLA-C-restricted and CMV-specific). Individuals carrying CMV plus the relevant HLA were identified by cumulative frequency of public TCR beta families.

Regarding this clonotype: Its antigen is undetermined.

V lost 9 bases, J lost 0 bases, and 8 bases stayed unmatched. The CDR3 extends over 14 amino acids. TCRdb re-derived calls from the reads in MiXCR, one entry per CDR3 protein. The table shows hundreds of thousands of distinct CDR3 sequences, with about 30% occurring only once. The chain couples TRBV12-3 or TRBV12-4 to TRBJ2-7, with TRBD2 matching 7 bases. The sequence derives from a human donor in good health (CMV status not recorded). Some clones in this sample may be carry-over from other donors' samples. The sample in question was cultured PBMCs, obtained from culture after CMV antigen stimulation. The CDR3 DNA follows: TGTGCCAGTAAACTAGCGCGGAACTCCTACGAGCAGTACTTC. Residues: CASKLARNSYEQYF.